What follows are 5 T cell receptor beta chains derived from one specimen sequenced in a study of T cell responses to AZD1222 COVID-19 vaccine (TCRdb year 2021). The library was obtained by the immunoSEQ multiplex PCR assay. TCRdb's version of the immuneACCESS table is confined to in-frame rearrangements and falls short of the full clone set. An unresolved V gene accounts for under half of the shortfall where checked; the remainder is of unknown origin. A total of 95,000 to 100,000 clones appear in this sample, 84% of them only once. The ten largest clones capture 13% to 15% of the sample. The time point label for this specimen denotes: about 28 days (+/-7) after the second vaccine dose. The sequenced sample was peripheral blood, obtained 28 days after the second AZD1222 dose. The receptors shown here come from an adult who received the AZD1222 COVID-19 vaccine.

The CDR3 region has the DNA TGCGCCAGCAGCCTATCCAGGGGGCCCTCCAACTATGGCTACACCTTC. This gives the protein CASSLSRGPSNYGYTF. The chain employs TRBV5-1 and TRBJ1-2, with TRBD1 identical over 8 bases. The CDR3 totals 16 residues. Germline-derived CDR1 and CDR2 are SGHRS and YFSETQ. After removal of 4 bases from V and 2 bases from J, the junction contained 10 bases not matched to a gene.

This sequence joins TRBV6-2 or TRBV6-3 and TRBJ1-3; no clear D. Germline V CDR1 and CDR2: MNHEY, SVGEGT. CDR3 length: 16 residues. The V end was cut by 5 bases, the J end by 0 bases, with 14 bases between. CDR3 in amino acids: CASSTTRKGSGNTIYF. The CDR3 nucleotides are TGTGCCAGCAGTACAACTAGAAAAGGCTCTGGAAACACCATATATTTT.

This clone appeared once. The chain joins TRBV4-3 to TRBJ2-5; TRBD2 agrees at 8 bases. There are 17 residues in the CDR3. Germline V gene data show CDR1 as LGHNA and CDR2 as YSLEER. The trim removed 1 base at V and 2 bases at J, leaving 9 bases unmatched. This CDR3 is CASSQGPGGLVQETQYF. In nucleotides, the CDR3 is TGCGCCAGCAGCCAAGGTCCGGGAGGGCTGGTGCAAGAGACCCAGTACTTC.

In the case of this clone: Its ends do not fully match the called genes, so a read error is possible. J is TRBJ1-2 and V is TRBV20-1, with D hard to call. The CDR3 sequence is 9 residues long. The germline V gene has CDR1 DFQATT and CDR2 SNEGSKA (reference sequence). The CDR3 DNA reads as TGTAGTCAGAGGGAGGGCTACACCTTC. As protein: CSQREGYTF.

CDR3 sequence reads: CASSIGGTGADTQYF. The CDR3 DNA sequence: TGTGCCAGTAGTATCGGCGGGACAGGGGCAGATACGCAGTATTTT. The V gene is TRBV19, the J gene TRBJ2-3; 10 bases map to TRBD1. Trimming at V came to 3 bases and at J to 4 bases, leaving 4 bases not matched to a gene. From germline, CDR1 is LNHDA and CDR2 SQIVND (reference sequence). The CDR3 is made up of 15 amino acids. The full variable domain, with the rest looked up from reference TRBV19 and TRBJ2-3, is DGGITQSPKYLFRKEGQNVTLSCEQNLNHDAMYWYRQDPGQGLRLIYYSQIVNDFQKGDIAEGYSVSREKKESFPLTVTSAQKNPTAFYLCASSIGGTGADTQYFGPGTRLTVL.